This T cell receptor (beta chain) was captured in a study of technical replicates of blood from several donors listed by TCRdb under 2017. About this clone itself: Which antigen it targets is not known. There are no base qualities to consult, and no much larger clone falls within one base.

Library construction relied on the immunoSEQ multiplex PCR assay. TCRdb took this table from immuneACCESS and kept in-frame rearrangements with V and J called. Such tables lack part of the clones; where checked against another copy, unresolved V genes explain under half of the gap, and the rest is unexplained. The sample table lists about 73,000 clones, 93% of them with a count of one. The top ten clonotypes cover 0.25% to 0.3% of the sample. The CDR3 measures 17 amino acids from cysteine to phenylalanine. The kept DNA is CDR3 alone, 51 bases in frame from the first base. From a lookup of the germline V gene, CDR1 and CDR2 are MDHEN and SYDVKM. For this chain, trimming is 3 bases at the V end and 2 bases at the J end, and the number of junction bases without a gene match is 6.

Sequencing input: T cells isolated from PBMCs. The V gene is TRBV28 and the J gene is TRBJ2-7, with 14 middle bases fitting TRBD2. This receptor was obtained from a human donor in good health. This receptor has the CDR3 CASSFLTSGRGTYEQYF. The sequenced DNA is TGTGCCAGCAGTTTCTTGACTAGCGGGAGGGGAACCTACGAGCAGTACTTC.